The present T cell receptor (beta chain) was sequenced within a study of CD8 T cells in ankylosing spondylitis. A quantitative 5'-RACE method, one with molecular barcodes, was used to make TCR beta libraries. TCRdb itself ran the 5' RACE reads through MiXCR, one entry per CDR3 protein. Among around 890,000 distinct CDR3 sequences listed, about an eighth were seen once. Germline CDR1 and CDR2: LGHDT and YNNKEL (reference sequence). This CDR3 region has 13 residues. Between the trimmed V and J ends, which lost 3 bases and 4 bases, there was a span of 9 bases. Study-level points and caveats: Among TCR beta sequences, a motif of several highly homologous variants appeared characteristic of ankylosing spondylitis blood. Within peripheral blood, clones linked to disease were CD8+ and relatively rare. Clones tied to disease were said to be significantly enriched in matched ankylosing spondylitis synovial fluid.

On this clonotype itself: Antigen: not known.

The clonotype comes from a male donor with ankylosing spondylitis. This chain links TRBV3-1 with TRBJ1-2; tentative D call: TRBD1 (6 bases). The specimen was blood, either unsorted or a sorted T cell fraction (not recorded which). CDR3 protein: CASSQTGAYGYTF. In DNA form, the CDR3 reads TGTGCCAGCAGCCAGACAGGTGCCTATGGCTACACCTTC.